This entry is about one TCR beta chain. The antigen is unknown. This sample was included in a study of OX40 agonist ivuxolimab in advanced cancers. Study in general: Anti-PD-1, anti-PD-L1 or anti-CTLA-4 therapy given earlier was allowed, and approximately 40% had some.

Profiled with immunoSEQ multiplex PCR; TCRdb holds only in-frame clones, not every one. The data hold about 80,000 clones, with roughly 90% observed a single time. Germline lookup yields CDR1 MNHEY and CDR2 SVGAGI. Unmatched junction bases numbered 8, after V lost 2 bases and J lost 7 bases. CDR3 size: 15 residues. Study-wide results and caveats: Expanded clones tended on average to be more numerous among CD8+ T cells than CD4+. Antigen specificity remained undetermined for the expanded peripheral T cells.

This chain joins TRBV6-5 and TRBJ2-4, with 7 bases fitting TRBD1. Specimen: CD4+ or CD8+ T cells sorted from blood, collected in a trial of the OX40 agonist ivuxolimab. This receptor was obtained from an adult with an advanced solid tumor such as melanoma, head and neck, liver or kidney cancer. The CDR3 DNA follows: TGTGCCAGCAGTTACCGGACAGGTGAAGGGAACATTCAGTACTTC. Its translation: CASSYRTGEGNIQYF.